Below, 29 T cell receptor beta chains from the same sample are listed, as sequenced in a study of T cell repertoires in cytomegalovirus infection. No cognate antigen is known for these TCRs. Using its own MiXCR run on the reads, TCRdb lists one record per CDR3 protein. Found here are just under 500,000 distinct CDR3 sequences, 30% to 35% of them singletons; the top ten hold 15% to 20%. The sample here was cultured PBMCs, taken from culture after CMV antigen stimulation. These receptors were collected from a human donor in good health (CMV status not recorded). Some clones in this sample may be carry-over from other donors' samples.

This clonotype has ten or more counts. V gene TRBV7-2 combines with J gene TRBJ2-5; 11 bases match TRBD1. The V gene's germline CDR1 is SGHTA and CDR2 FQGNSA. V lost 4 bases and J lost 7; bases outside the gene matches: 5. The CDR3 is made up of 14 amino acids. The CDR3 region is CASSSGQGAVTQYF. The CDR3 coding sequence is TGTGCCAGCAGCTCCGGACAGGGGGCTGTGACCCAGTACTTC.

The table lists this clonotype with a few counts. V gene TRBV28 combines with J gene TRBJ1-2, with TRBD1 matching over 12 bases. With V trimmed by 6 bases and J by 8 bases, 7 bases remained unmatched. This CDR3 has 14 residues. The germline V gene encodes CDR1 MDHEN and CDR2 SYDVKM. The CDR3 DNA is TGTGCCAGCAGCCGAGCCGGGACAGGGGGCGGCTACACCTTC. Protein product: CASSRAGTGGGYTF.

The DNA for the CDR3 is TGTGCCAGCAGCTTATTTCAGGGGAGGGACACCATATATTTT. This sequence encodes CASSLFQGRDTIYF. This chain joins TRBV7-2 and TRBJ1-3; a possible D gene is TRBD1 (6 bases). V lost 2 bases and J lost 8, with 13 bases in between. Germline values: CDR1 SGHTA, CDR2 FQGNSA. The length of the CDR3 is 14 residues.

The V call is TRBV10-2, the J call TRBJ1-2, with D perhaps matching TRBD1 (5 bases). This CDR3 spans 13 amino acids. Trimming left V 0 bases short and J 4 bases short, with 6 bases between. Germline assignment: CDR1 WSHSY and CDR2 SAAADI. The DNA of the CDR3 is TGCGCCAGCAGTGAGTCAGGGACCTATGGCTACACCTTC. Amino acid sequence: CASSESGTYGYTF.

The chain employs TRBV28 and TRBJ1-3, with 8 bases lining up with TRBD1. J gave up 4 bases and V 7 bases, and 9 bases lay outside the gene matches. The CDR3 is 15 residues long. Germline values: CDR1 MDHEN, CDR2 SYDVKM. This chain's CDR3 is CASIEQGVLGNTIYF. The CDR3 nucleotides are TGTGCCAGCATTGAACAGGGGGTACTGGGAAACACCATATATTTT. Together with reference TRBV28 and TRBJ1-3, the CDR3 gives the full variable domain: DVKVTQSSRYLVKRTGEKVFLECVQDMDHENMFWYRQDPGLGLRLIYFSYDVKMKEKGDIPEGYSVSREKKERFSLILESASTNQTSMYLCASIEQGVLGNTIYFGEGSWLTVV.

DNA for the CDR3: TGTGCCAGCAAAGAGTCCAATGAGCAGTTCTTC. Translating gives CASKESNEQFF. The chain recombines TRBV6-1 with TRBJ2-1; D not certain. Germline assignment: CDR1 MNHNS and CDR2 SASEGT. This CDR3 has 11 residues. Trimming left V 7 bases short and J 6 bases short, with 7 bases between.

This clonotype was recorded a few times. The chain employs TRBV4-1 and TRBJ2-4; D is possibly TRBD2 (6 bases). Trimming shortened V by 0 bases and J by 1 base, and 10 bases separated the two germline ends. Germline V lookup: CDR1 MGHRA, CDR2 YSYEKL. This CDR3 spans 16 amino acids. The chain's CDR3 is CASSQEFGGAKNIQYF. The CDR3 DNA sequence: TGCGCCAGCAGCCAAGAGTTTGGGGGGGCCAAAAACATTCAGTACTTC.

The chain has TRBV20-1 and TRBJ2-3, with D possibly TRBD2 on 5 matching bases. V was pared by 7 bases and J by 7 bases, with 21 bases between. CDR3 length: 14 amino acids. Germline assignment: CDR1 DFQATT and CDR2 SNEGSKA (reference sequence). The chain's CDR3 is CSGTGRNPWNTQYF. The DNA of the CDR3 is TGCAGTGGTACGGGAAGAAACCCTTGGAATACGCAGTATTTT.

This chain uses TRBV3-1 with TRBJ2-1; weak D call: TRBD2 (5 bases). Trimming took 0 bases from V and 10 from J, leaving 13 bases between them. The germline V gene encodes CDR1 LGHDT and CDR2 YNNKEL (reference sequence). CDR3 length: 14 amino acids. In DNA form, the CDR3 reads TGTGCCAGCAGCCAAGAAGGATGGAGGTCGGAGCAGTTCTTC. Translation: CASSQEGWRSEQFF.

The rearrangement joins TRBV20-1 to TRBJ1-1; no clear D gene. Trimming pared 1 base from V and 1 base from J, leaving 10 bases between. Per the germline V gene, CDR1 is DFQATT and CDR2 is SNEGSKA (reference sequence). This CDR3 is 14 amino acids long. Here the CDR3 reads CSARVTGPNTEAFF. As DNA, the CDR3 is TGCAGTGCTAGAGTCACCGGCCCGAACACTGAAGCTTTCTTT.

The chain carries TRBV9 and TRBJ1-1; no definite D call. CDR1 is SGDLS, CDR2 YYNGEE, per germline. CDR3 length: 14 amino acids. Trimming shortened V by 10 bases and J by 6 bases, and 22 bases separated the two germline ends. CDR3 DNA: TGTGCCGGGTCTCCGACACCCTTCGGGCCTGAAGCTTTCTTT. Protein sequence: CAGSPTPFGPEAFF.

V gene TRBV20-1 combines with J gene TRBJ1-6; a possible D gene is TRBD1 (5 bases). The ends were cut back, 2 bases at V and 5 bases at J, with 10 bases in the middle. The CDR3 loop spans 14 amino acids. Germline CDR1 and CDR2: DFQATT and SNEGSKA (reference sequence). CDR3: CSARPGGNNSPLHF. Written as DNA, the CDR3 is TGCAGTGCTAGACCGGGGGGGAATAATTCACCCCTCCACTTT.

This clonotype has a count of ten or more. The rearrangement links TRBV7-2 to TRBJ2-3; 8 bases fit TRBD2. V lost 5 bases, J lost 2 bases, and 6 bases stayed unmatched. Per germline, CDR1 SGHTA and CDR2 FQGNSA. The CDR3 extends over 15 amino acids. In DNA form, the CDR3 reads TGTGCCAGCAGCCGAAGCGGGGGATTCACAGATACGCAGTATTTT. Protein: CASSRSGGFTDTQYF.

This chain uses TRBV7-2 with TRBJ2-3; 12 bases are a match to TRBD2. Germline CDR1 reads SGHTA; CDR2 reads FQGNSA. This CDR3 spans 16 amino acids. V shed 5 bases and J 4 bases; nucleotides not matched to a gene: 7. Here the CDR3 DNA reads TGTGCCAGCAGCCCCTGGACTAGCGGGAAGGCAGATACGCAGTATTTT. Translation gives CASSPWTSGKADTQYF.

V is TRBV9 and J is TRBJ2-5; D gene uncertain. Between the trimmed V and J ends, which lost 3 bases and 4 bases, there was a span of 10 bases. Looked up from germline, CDR1 is SGDLS and CDR2 is YYNGEE. This CDR3 is 13 amino acids long. The chain's CDR3 is CASSAGSSETQYF. As DNA, the CDR3 is TGTGCCAGCAGCGCCGGTTCCTCAGAGACCCAGTACTTC.

V is TRBV11-3 and J is TRBJ2-1, with D hard to call. The CDR3 extends over 13 amino acids. V was shortened by 4 bases and J by 8 bases, with 12 bases between the two germline ends. From germline, CDR1 is SGHNT and CDR2 YENEEA. The CDR3 nucleotides are TGTGCCAGCAGCTCCCGGAGTACCGATGAGCAGTTCTTC. The encoded protein is CASSSRSTDEQFF.

The count of this clonotype is one. J is TRBJ2-7 and V is TRBV6-2 or TRBV6-3; D uncertain. The CDR3 runs 14 residues. Looked up from germline, CDR1 is MNHEY and CDR2 is SVGEGT. V lost 1 base and J lost 6, with 13 bases in between. DNA of the CDR3: TGTGCCAGCAGTTACTATGTAGTTTCGGGCGAGCAGTACTTC. Residues: CASSYYVVSGEQYF.

This clonotype has a handful of counts. The rearrangement uses TRBV6-5 and TRBJ2-2, with D perhaps being TRBD1 or TRBD2 (6 bases each). CDR3 length: 14 amino acids. V lost 10 bases and J lost 4, with 16 bases in between. Germline CDR1 is MNHEY and CDR2 is SVGAGI. CDR3 nucleotide sequence: TGTGCCACACGGCGCAGGGGAGGCACCGGGGAGCTGTTTTTT. The encoded protein is CATRRRGGTGELFF.

This chain connects TRBV30 to TRBJ2-1; the match to TRBD1 covers 8 bases. The germline V gene has CDR1 GTSNPN and CDR2 SVGIG (reference sequence). The CDR3 length is 14 residues. V dropped 5 bases and J dropped 4; count of bases not matched to a gene: 7. The CDR3 spells CAWQFRDRYNEQFF. For the CDR3, the DNA is TGTGCCTGGCAATTCCGGGACAGGTACAATGAGCAGTTCTTC.

Ten or more counts support this clonotype. This chain links TRBV7-8 with TRBJ2-2; tentative D call: TRBD1 (6 bases). V lost 4 bases and J 4 bases, leaving 19 bases between the germline ends. Looked up from germline, CDR1 is SGHVS and CDR2 is FQNEAQ. There are 17 residues in the CDR3. Written as DNA, the CDR3 is TGTGCCAGCAGCTACCGGGACACGAGGGCCCCCACCGGGGAGCTGTTTTTT. Amino acid sequence: CASSYRDTRAPTGELFF.

The CDR3 DNA is TGTGCCAGCAGCCCCGACTGGGGGAGTAGGGACACAGATACGCAGTATTTT. Amino acids: CASSPDWGSRDTDTQYF. The rearrangement links TRBV7-6 to TRBJ2-3; either TRBD1 or TRBD2 may fit D (5 bases each). V was pared by 5 bases and J by 2 bases, with 20 bases between. CDR1 and CDR2 from the germline V gene are SGHVS and FNYEAQ. This CDR3 is built from 17 residues.

This clonotype was detected only once. The genes are TRBV6-2 or TRBV6-3 and TRBJ2-1; 9 bases match TRBD1. Germline CDR1 is MNHEY and CDR2 is SVGEGT. The length of the CDR3 is 16 residues. V shed 0 bases and J 4 bases; nucleotides not matched to a gene: 4. The CDR3 region has the DNA TGTGCCAGCAGTTACTCGATGGGACAGGGTTACAATGAGCAGTTCTTC. Translating gives CASSYSMGQGYNEQFF.

This clonotype was detected only once. This chain uses TRBV6-1 with TRBJ2-1; 7 bases fit TRBD1. CDR3 size: 12 residues. V lost 5 bases, J lost 10 bases, and 5 bases stayed unmatched. Looked up from germline, CDR1 is MNHNS and CDR2 is SASEGT. Written as DNA, the CDR3 is TGTGCCAGCAGTTACAGGGGCCGAGAGCAGTTCTTC. Protein sequence: CASSYRGREQFF.

The chain carries TRBV6-5 and TRBJ2-7; tentative D call: TRBD2 (5 bases). V lost 8 bases and J lost 0, with 5 bases in between. Germline V lookup: CDR1 MNHEY, CDR2 SVGAGI. CDR3 size: 11 residues. CDR3 in DNA: TGTGCCAGCGGGAGCTCCTACGAGCAGTACGTC. Encoded protein: CASGSSYEQYV.

This clonotype appeared many times. The chain uses TRBV7-2 and TRBJ2-7; D might be TRBD1 (6 bases). Germline V gene data show CDR1 as SGHTA and CDR2 as FQGNSA. V was cut by 3 bases and J by 3 bases, with 15 bases left in between. The length of the CDR3 is 15 residues. Here the CDR3 reads CASSLTPGTYYEQYF. The CDR3 nucleotides read TGTGCCAGCAGCTTGACACCCGGGACATACTACGAGCAGTACTTC.

This clonotype was seen only a few times. The chain joins TRBV6-6 to TRBJ1-2; the match to TRBD1 covers 7 bases. The germline V gene has CDR1 MNHNY and CDR2 SVGAGI (reference sequence). Trimming at V came to 5 bases and at J to 4 bases, leaving 7 bases not matched to a gene. The CDR3 runs to 14 residues. The CDR3 DNA follows: TGTGCCAGCAGTACCCCGACAGGGATCTATGGCTACACCTTC. Residues: CASSTPTGIYGYTF.

This clonotype was seen a few times. The chain links TRBV6-2 or TRBV6-3 to TRBJ2-1; weak D call: TRBD2 (5 bases). The CDR3 is 16 amino acids. Germline CDR1 reads MNHEY; CDR2 reads SVGEGT. V lost 2 bases to trimming and J lost 1 base, with 12 bases between them. The CDR3, as DNA: TGTGCCAGCAGTTACCAAGCGGAACCTTCCTACAATGAGCAGTTCTTC. Translated: CASSYQAEPSYNEQFF.

In its sample, this clonotype was seen a few times. The chain recombines TRBV4-1 with TRBJ2-7, with D possibly being TRBD2 (5 bases). Deletions cut 4 bases from V and 5 bases from J, with 12 bases between. There are 13 residues in the CDR3. Germline V lookup: CDR1 MGHRA, CDR2 YSYEKL. CDR3 residues: CASSPGLRNEQYV. CDR3 in DNA: TGCGCCAGCAGCCCCGGACTGCGGAACGAGCAGTACGTC.

In this sample, this clonotype turned up a few times. This chain connects TRBV6-1 to TRBJ1-5; a possible D gene is TRBD1 (5 bases). The germline V gene has CDR1 MNHNS and CDR2 SASEGT. The CDR3 has 12 residues. Trimming cost V 8 bases and J 5 bases, with 10 bases left between them. The CDR3 DNA sequence: TGTGCCAGCGGGGACCGATATCAGCCCCAGCATTTT. It is translated as CASGDRYQPQHF.